These T cell receptor beta chains were read from a single sample in a study of T cell changes during pregnancy in multiple sclerosis. Repertoires were generated with immunoSEQ multiplex PCR, while TCRdb's copy carries only in-frame clones and drops some. The sample has roughly 42,000 clones; around nine tenths are singletons. Sequences were derived from CD4+ T cells from peripheral blood mononuclear cells, sampled in the first trimester of pregnancy. The receptors were sampled from a female donor with multiple sclerosis, enrolled in a pregnancy study. CDR3s include the opening cysteine and the closing phenylalanine or tryptophan. A D gene is named only where the DNA matches it firmly.

d_gene,j_gene,v_gene,CDR3aa,CDR3nt
.,TRBJ1-4,TRBV6-1,CASSAQWPPNEKLFF,TGTGCCAGCAGTGCGCAGTGGCCACCTAATGAAAAACTGTTTTTT
.,TRBJ1-2,TRBV4-1,CASRSRGNYGYTF,TGCGCCAGCCGCTCGAGGGGGAACTATGGCTACACCTTC
TRBD1,TRBJ2-7,TRBV5-1,CASSKQGDYEQYF,TGCGCCAGCAGCAAGCAGGGGGATTACGAGCAGTACTTC
TRBD2,TRBJ2-7,TRBV11-2,CASRITSGTYEQYF,TGTGCCAGCCGAATCACTAGCGGCACCTACGAGCAGTACTTC
TRBD1,TRBJ2-7,TRBV5-4,CASSSRRAGGNEQYF,TGTGCCAGCAGTTCACGTCGTGCAGGGGGCAACGAGCAGTACTTC
TRBD2,TRBJ2-1,TRBV7-8,CASSWERDRRRSYNEQFF,TGTGCCAGCAGCTGGGAGCGGGACCGGCGTAGGTCCTACAATGAGCAGTTCTTC
.,TRBJ2-1,TRBV7-3,CASSPSWAGTEQFF,TGTGCCAGCAGCCCCTCCTGGGCGGGGACTGAGCAGTTCTTC
TRBD1,TRBJ1-5,TRBV18,CASSPPGTGGINQPQHF,TGTGCCAGCTCACCACCGGGGACAGGGGGGATCAATCAGCCCCAGCATTTT
TRBD2,TRBJ2-1,TRBV7-2,CASSFLRGAGEYNEQFF,TGTGCCAGCAGCTTCCTTCGTGGAGCGGGAGAGTACAATGAGCAGTTCTTC
TRBD1,TRBJ1-2,TRBV12-5,CASGLVLGQGVDYGYTF,TGTGCTAGTGGTTTGGTACTAGGACAGGGCGTGGACTATGGCTACACCTTC